This TCR beta chain comes out of a study of T cell responses to AZD1222 COVID-19 vaccine. Data came from immunoSEQ multiplex PCR; TCRdb stores just in-frame clones and leaves some out. The sample holds about 180,000 clones, 75% to 90% seen once. Per the germline V gene, CDR1 is SGHNT and CDR2 is YYREEE (reference sequence). This CDR3 region has 13 residues. Trimming removed 2 bases from V and 3 bases from J, with 8 bases in between. The specimen was peripheral blood, collected on day 0 of AZD1222 vaccination. The V call is TRBV5-4, the J call TRBJ1-1; D gene uncertain. This receptor was taken from an adult in good health. CDR3 sequence reads: CASSLEVHTEAFF. The CDR3 bases are TGTGCCAGCAGCTTAGAGGTTCACACTGAAGCTTTCTTT.